Each of the 13 T cell receptor beta chains below was sequenced from the same sample in a study of cytomegalovirus exposure and HLA in healthy donors. Both 60 Vbeta primers and 13 Jbeta primers went into the PCR. TCRdb keeps only in-frame clones here, not all; method: immunoSEQ multiplex PCR. The data hold 95,000 to 100,000 clones, with roughly four fifths observed a single time. The sequenced sample was PBMCs. All receptors derive from a woman aged 55-69 years in good health and CMV-seropositive.

This clone was seen a few times. The chain joins TRBV7-2 to TRBJ2-3, with TRBD2 as a possible D gene (6 bases). Germline V gene data show CDR1 as SGHTA and CDR2 as FQGNSA. CDR3 size: 16 residues. V lost 2 bases and J lost 6, with 18 bases in between. As DNA, the CDR3 is TGTGCCAGCAGCTTAAGCCTAGCGAAGGGGTCGGATACGCAGTATTTT. This encodes CASSLSLAKGSDTQYF.

The chain links TRBV9 to TRBJ2-1, with D perhaps matching TRBD1 (6 bases). The CDR3 loop spans 15 amino acids. Germline values: CDR1 SGDLS, CDR2 YYNGEE. V was shortened by 2 bases and J by 1 base, with 10 bases between the two germline ends. The CDR3 bases are TGTGCCAGCAGCGTCGGGCAGGGGTCCTACAATGAGCAGTTCTTC. It codes for CASSVGQGSYNEQFF.

The chain is built from TRBV5-4 and TRBJ2-7; unclear D gene. The CDR3 covers 14 residues. Trimming removed 2 bases at V and 6 bases at J, with 15 bases between. CDR1 SGHNT and CDR2 YYREEE come from the germline V gene (reference sequence). The CDR3 is CASSLSAPSAEQYF. As DNA, the CDR3 is TGTGCCAGCAGCTTATCAGCGCCTTCCGCCGAGCAGTACTTC.

This clone was seen a handful of times. The chain joins TRBV7-2 to TRBJ2-7, with D possibly matching TRBD2 (5 bases). Germline CDR1 reads SGHTA; CDR2 reads FQGNSA. The germline V and J ends were trimmed by 1 base and 2 bases, with 12 bases remaining between them. The CDR3 sequence is 15 residues long. The CDR3 nucleotides read TGTGCCAGCAGCTTAGTTTCCAGCGGCGCCTACGAGCAGTACTTC. Its translation is CASSLVSSGAYEQYF.

The chain has TRBV25-1 and TRBJ1-2; possibly TRBD1 for D (6 bases). The V gene lost 8 bases and the J gene lost 2 bases, with 12 bases spanning the gap. Looked up from germline, CDR1 is MGHDK and CDR2 is SYGVNS. This CDR3 contains 13 residues. The CDR3 region is CASAGGVNYGYTF. The CDR3 DNA reads as TGTGCCAGCGCGGGGGGCGTAAACTATGGCTACACCTTC.

The gene calls are TRBV19 and TRBJ2-1; 13 bases agree with TRBD2. CDR1 and CDR2 (germline): LNHDA, SQIVND (reference sequence). V lost 5 bases, J lost 6 bases, and 7 bases stayed unmatched. The CDR3 sequence is 16 residues long. The CDR3 DNA reads as TGTGCCAGTAGTCGGATGGGGACTAGCGGGACCAATGAGCAGTTCTTC. Amino acids: CASSRMGTSGTNEQFF.

V is TRBV7-3 and J is TRBJ2-1; no reliable D call. Per germline, CDR1 SGHTA and CDR2 FQGTGA. Trimming cost V 4 bases and J 8 bases, with 6 bases left between them. There are 11 residues in the CDR3. DNA of the CDR3: TGTGCCAGCAGCTCTGACTATGAGCAGTTCTTC. This gives the protein CASSSDYEQFF.

The chain is built from TRBV5-1 and TRBJ2-7; tentative D call: TRBD1 (6 bases). The CDR3 is 13 residues long. V shed 5 bases and J shed 0 bases, with 9 bases lying between them. Germline lookup yields CDR1 SGHRS and CDR2 YFSETQ. CDR3 DNA: TGCGCCAGCAGGGACAGAAACTCCTACGAGCAGTACTTC. It translates to CASRDRNSYEQYF.

The chain joins TRBV19 to TRBJ1-2; 9 positions agree with TRBD1. Germline CDR1 and CDR2: LNHDA and SQIVND (reference sequence). The trim removed 5 bases at V and 7 bases at J, leaving 8 bases unmatched. CDR3 length equals 14 residues. CDR3 amino acids: CASSLGQGGTGYTF. CDR3 coding DNA: TGTGCCAGTAGTCTGGGACAGGGAGGGACTGGCTACACCTTC. Filled out from reference TRBV19 and TRBJ1-2, the complete variable domain reads DGGITQSPKYLFRKEGQNVTLSCEQNLNHDAMYWYRQDPGQGLRLIYYSQIVNDFQKGDIAEGYSVSREKKESFPLTVTSAQKNPTAFYLCASSLGQGGTGYTFGSGTRLTVV.

This chain's CDR3 is CASSYRGRSFMSNYGYTF. CDR3 bases: TGTGCCAGCAGTTACAGGGGGCGTTCGTTTATGTCCAACTATGGCTACACCTTC. This chain joins TRBV28 and TRBJ1-2, with TRBD1 matching 9 bases. The CDR3 loop spans 18 amino acids. CDR1 and CDR2 from the germline V gene are MDHEN and SYDVKM. The V segment lost 4 bases and the J segment 2 bases; nucleotides outside the gene matches: 14.

The rearrangement joins TRBV4-1 to TRBJ2-5; a possible D gene is TRBD2 (5 bases). V was clipped by 4 bases and J by 3 bases, with 12 bases between them. The germline CDR1 and CDR2 sequences are MGHRA and YSYEKL. CDR3 length equals 14 residues. Written as DNA, the CDR3 is TGCGCCAGCAGCCTACCTAGCCGGGAAGAGACCCAGTACTTC. Translation: CASSLPSREETQYF.

This clone was found a few times. This sequence joins TRBV20-1 and TRBJ2-1; possible D gene TRBD1, 6 bases. CDR1 and CDR2 (germline): DFQATT, SNEGSKA (reference sequence). V was trimmed by 7 bases and J by 7 bases, leaving 11 bases between them. CDR3 length: 11 residues. The CDR3 bases are TGCAGTGAAAAAAGGGGGAATGAGCAGTTCTTC. This codes for CSEKRGNEQFF.

The rearrangement joins TRBV9 to TRBJ1-3, with TRBD1 identical over 7 bases. V dropped 4 bases and J dropped 0; count of bases not matched to a gene: 7. This CDR3 is 16 amino acids long. CDR1 is SGDLS, CDR2 YYNGEE, per germline. CDR3 in DNA: TGTGCCAGCAGCACCGGACAGGCTACCTCTGGAAACACCATATATTTT. It specifies CASSTGQATSGNTIYF.